One and the same sample provided the 29 T cell receptor beta chains below, sequenced in a study of shared clonotypes between healthy human individuals. This table comes from immunoSEQ multiplex PCR, and its TCRdb copy is limited to in-frame clones, with some not included. Found here are nearly 1 million clones, about 80% of them singletons; the top ten hold over 1.3%. The sample consisted of memory CD4+ T cells sorted from blood. As for subset: CD45RA-negative fraction. Receptors were obtained from a man aged 18 to 30 in good health.

J is TRBJ2-7 and V is TRBV5-1, with 15 bases identical to TRBD2. The V and J ends lost 4 bases and 1 base, in that order; junction bases with no gene match: 6. The germline V gene encodes CDR1 SGHRS and CDR2 YFSETQ. The CDR3 loop spans 17 amino acids. This CDR3 is CASSPGLAGGFSYEQYF. DNA for the CDR3: TGCGCCAGCAGCCCGGGACTAGCGGGGGGCTTTTCCTACGAGCAGTACTTC.

There are a few counts of this clone. The V call is TRBV5-1, the J call TRBJ2-3; D perhaps matches TRBD1 (6 bases). V gave up 1 base and J gave up 1 base, with 13 bases separating them. The CDR3 has 16 residues. The V gene's germline CDR1 is SGHRS and CDR2 YFSETQ. In DNA form, the CDR3 reads TGCGCCAGCAGCTTGAAGGGGGTTGAGGGCACAGATACGCAGTATTTT. Residues: CASSLKGVEGTDTQYF.

V usage is TRBV28 and J usage is TRBJ2-7; 15 bases align to TRBD2. Germline V gene lookup returns CDR1 MDHEN and CDR2 SYDVKM. This CDR3 has 15 amino acids. V was clipped by 5 bases and J by 4 bases; unmatched bases: 3. CDR3 in DNA: TGTGCCAGCAGTCGGACTAGCGGGGGGGAATACGAGCAGTACTTC. Translation gives CASSRTSGGEYEQYF.

This chain joins TRBV18 and TRBJ1-2, with D maybe TRBD1 (6 bases). This CDR3 spans 18 amino acids. The V gene lost 3 bases and the J gene lost 3 bases, with 23 bases spanning the gap. Germline V gene sequence: CDR1 KGHSH, CDR2 LQKENI. The CDR3: CASSPSVLTGPTYYGYTF. CDR3 in DNA: TGTGCCAGCTCACCCTCAGTCCTTACAGGGCCCACTTACTATGGCTACACCTTC.

This chain links TRBV6-6 with TRBJ2-7; 8 nucleotides line up with TRBD1. The CDR3 runs to 15 residues. The trim removed 7 bases at V and 4 bases at J, leaving 12 bases unmatched. Germline V gene lookup returns CDR1 MNHNY and CDR2 SVGAGI (reference sequence). CDR3 sequence (DNA): TGTGCCAGCAAGGGACAGGATAAGGCGGGGTACGAGCAGTACTTC. It codes for CASKGQDKAGYEQYF.

This rearrangement joins TRBV7-3 to TRBJ2-5, with TRBD2 matching 12 bases. This CDR3 spans 16 amino acids. Germline V CDR1 and CDR2: SGHTA, FQGTGA. V lost 4 bases and J lost 5; bases outside the gene matches: 8. The CDR3 spells CASSSRSSGGAETQYF. The CDR3 region has the DNA TGTGCCAGCAGCTCCCGCTCTAGCGGGGGGGCGGAGACCCAGTACTTC.

The rearrangement uses TRBV19 and TRBJ2-3; TRBD2 aligns across 9 bases. The CDR3 is made up of 15 amino acids. The trim removed 10 bases at V and 2 bases at J, leaving 10 bases unmatched. CDR1 LNHDA and CDR2 SQIVND come from the germline V gene (reference sequence). The CDR3 DNA reads TGTGCCACCCGCTCGGGCGGGAGGGACACAGATACGCAGTATTTT. Protein sequence: CATRSGGRDTDTQYF.

This clone was seen a few times. The V gene is TRBV19, the J gene TRBJ1-2; tentative D call: TRBD1 (5 bases). With 6 bases removed from V and 4 bases from J, the gap between germline ends came to 15 bases. Germline-derived CDR1 and CDR2 are LNHDA and SQIVND (reference sequence). The CDR3 spans 14 residues. The CDR3 loop reads CASSQGSSIYGYTF. The CDR3 DNA follows: TGTGCCAGTAGCCAGGGATCATCTATCTATGGCTACACCTTC.

As to this clone: A far larger clone is one nucleotide away, so this likely arose from a read error. The chain is built from TRBV6-6 and TRBJ1-1; D gene ambiguous. This CDR3 has 13 amino acids. Germline values: CDR1 MNHNY, CDR2 SVGAGI (reference sequence). The chain's CDR3 is CASSYRENTKAFF. The CDR3 region has the DNA TGTGCCAGCAGTTACAGGGAGAACACTAAAGCTTTCTTT.

In its sample, this clone was seen a few times. The chain carries TRBV5-1 and TRBJ1-6, with D hard to call. The CDR3 consists of 14 residues. Trimming took off 2 bases at V and 8 bases at J, with 11 bases between the two ends. Germline CDR1 SGHRS, CDR2 YFSETQ. This chain's CDR3 is CASSLDTLDSPLHF. The CDR3, as DNA: TGCGCCAGCAGCTTAGACACACTGGATTCACCCCTCCACTTT.

The rearrangement uses TRBV7-8 and TRBJ2-7; 8 nucleotides agree with TRBD2. V lost 5 bases and J lost 7; bases outside the gene matches: 7. CDR1 is SGHVS, CDR2 FQNEAQ, per germline. CDR3 length: 13 residues. The CDR3 loop is CASSPPGLGEQYF. As DNA, the CDR3 is TGTGCCAGCAGCCCTCCGGGACTAGGAGAGCAGTACTTC.

This sequence joins TRBV11-2 and TRBJ1-2; a weak D match, TRBD1 (6 bases). The CDR3 has 16 amino acids. V shed 0 bases and J shed 4 bases, with 15 bases lying between them. Germline assignment: CDR1 SGHAT and CDR2 FQNNGV. The CDR3 reads CASSLDFRGGGYGYTF. CDR3 nucleotides: TGTGCCAGCAGCTTAGATTTCCGGGGAGGGGGCTATGGCTACACCTTC. Based on the CDR3 plus reference TRBV11-2 and TRBJ1-2, the full variable domain is EAGVAQSPRYKIIEKRQSVAFWCNPISGHATLYWYQQILGQGPKLLIQFQNNGVVDDSQLPKDRFSAERLKGVDSTLKIQPAKLEDSAVYLCASSLDFRGGGYGYTFGSGTRLTVV.

The genes are TRBV9 and TRBJ2-2; D gene unclear. The CDR3 is made up of 16 amino acids. V was clipped by 0 bases and J by 5 bases, with 14 bases between them. Germline V gives CDR1 SGDLS, CDR2 YYNGEE. In DNA, the CDR3 is TGTGCCAGCAGCGTAGGGACCTCTTCGGTTACCGGGGAGCTGTTTTTT. It codes for CASSVGTSSVTGELFF.

The chain has TRBV2 and TRBJ2-7; 11 bases agree with TRBD1. This CDR3 region has 15 residues. V lost 6 bases and J lost 2; bases outside the gene matches: 6. Germline-derived CDR1 and CDR2 are SNHLY and FYNNEI. CDR3 coding DNA: TGTGCCAGCAGCTCTGGACAGGGGGCCCCCTACGAGCAGTACTTC. As protein: CASSSGQGAPYEQYF. The full variable domain, its missing parts supplied by reference TRBV2 and TRBJ2-7, is EPEVTQTPSHQVTQMGQEVILRCVPISNHLYFYWYRQILGQKVEFLVSFYNNEISEKSEIFDDQFSVERPDGSNFTLKIRSTKLEDSAMYFCASSSGQGAPYEQYFGPGTRLTVT.

The chain is built from TRBV7-2 and TRBJ2-1; the D gene could be TRBD1 or TRBD2 (5 bases each). Deletions cut 0 bases from V and 2 bases from J, with 11 bases between. The V gene's germline CDR1 is SGHTA and CDR2 FQGNSA. This CDR3 contains 16 residues. CDR3 DNA sequence: TGTGCCAGCAGCTTAGCTTGGGGGAGAACCTACAATGAGCAGTTCTTC. It encodes CASSLAWGRTYNEQFF.

A single count supports this clone. V and J are TRBV5-1 and TRBJ2-5, with a tentative D call TRBD1 (6 bases). Between the trimmed V and J ends, which lost 10 bases and 4 bases, there was a span of 17 bases. Germline V gives CDR1 SGHRS, CDR2 YFSETQ. CDR3 length: 13 residues. The CDR3 here is CASSGAEGETQYF. CDR3 DNA sequence: TGCGCCTCCTCAGGGGCAGAGGGAGAGACCCAGTACTTC.

In its sample, this clone was seen many times. The rearrangement links TRBV10-3 to TRBJ2-7, with TRBD1 as a possible D gene (6 bases). The germline V gene encodes CDR1 ENHRY and CDR2 SYGVKD. Trimming removed 6 bases from V and 3 bases from J, with 12 bases in between. The CDR3 totals 13 residues. The CDR3 loop is CAIRKVQGYEQYF. The CDR3 coding sequence is TGTGCCATCAGGAAAGTACAGGGCTACGAGCAGTACTTC.

The chain carries TRBV4-2 and TRBJ2-4, with a weak D call TRBD2 (5 bases). Germline values: CDR1 LGHNA, CDR2 YNFKEQ. The V gene lost 0 bases and the J gene lost 0 bases, with 9 bases spanning the gap. The CDR3 has 16 residues. The CDR3 loop reads CASSQEAGLAKNIQYF. CDR3 DNA sequence: TGTGCCAGCAGCCAAGAGGCAGGACTAGCCAAAAACATTCAGTACTTC.

The chain couples TRBV7-2 to TRBJ2-7; D is unclear. CDR1 is SGHTA and CDR2 is FQGNSA in the germline V gene. V was cut by 4 bases and J by 6 bases, with 10 bases left in between. The CDR3 is made up of 12 amino acids. CDR3 DNA: TGTGCCAGCAGCTCTCCAATTTCCGAGCAGTACTTC. Amino acids: CASSSPISEQYF.

This clone was seen only a few times. This chain uses TRBV29-1 with TRBJ1-2; D is unclear. The CDR3 sequence is 11 residues long. Germline CDR1 is SQVTM and CDR2 is ANQGSEA. V lost 5 bases and J lost 8, with 12 bases in between. DNA for the CDR3: TGCAGCGTTTATGGTTTAGACGGCTACACCTTC. This sequence encodes CSVYGLDGYTF.

Turning to this clone: Different DNA sequences within this sample yield the same CDR3. The chain links TRBV5-1 to TRBJ2-2, with TRBD1 matching 7 bases. The CDR3 length is 15 residues. Unmatched junction bases numbered 4, after V lost 2 bases and J lost 3 bases. Germline V gives CDR1 SGHRS, CDR2 YFSETQ. Written as DNA, the CDR3 is TGCGCCAGCAGCTTACAGGGGAGAGACACCGGGGAGCTGTTTTTT. It translates to CASSLQGRDTGELFF.

The chain uses TRBV7-6 and TRBJ2-1, with D possibly TRBD2 on 6 matching bases. The CDR3 is made up of 16 amino acids. CDR1 is SGHVS and CDR2 is FNYEAQ in the germline V gene. The ends were cut back, 1 base at V and 2 bases at J, with 12 bases in the middle. The CDR3 region has the DNA TGTGCCAGCAGCTTAGGGGGTAGCGGTGCCTACAATGAGCAGTTCTTC. Amino acid sequence: CASSLGGSGAYNEQFF.

The chain combines TRBV5-1 with TRBJ2-7; 7 nucleotides line up with TRBD1. This CDR3 has 14 amino acids. Unmatched junction bases numbered 3, after V lost 0 bases and J lost 3 bases. Germline values: CDR1 SGHRS, CDR2 YFSETQ. The CDR3 DNA reads TGCGCCAGCAGCTTGGACGACAGGGTCTACGAGCAGTACTTC. Translated: CASSLDDRVYEQYF.

This clone was picked up a small number of times. J is TRBJ2-3 and V is TRBV10-3; 7 nucleotides agree with TRBD1. Per germline, CDR1 ENHRY and CDR2 SYGVKD. This CDR3 has 16 residues. V dropped 0 bases and J dropped 4; count of bases not matched to a gene: 7. Here the CDR3 DNA reads TGTGCCATCAGTGAGTCTGGACATACAGGGGCAGATACGCAGTATTTT. This translates into CAISESGHTGADTQYF.

V is TRBV11-3 and J is TRBJ2-1; D uncertain. V was cut by 7 bases and J by 9 bases, with 19 bases left in between. From germline, CDR1 is SGHNT and CDR2 YENEEA. CDR3 length equals 14 residues. CDR3 in amino acids: CASTLRSGDSEQFF. In DNA form, the CDR3 reads TGTGCCAGCACCCTTAGGTCTGGGGATAGTGAGCAGTTCTTC.

This chain connects TRBV19 to TRBJ2-3; D not certain. The CDR3 runs 13 residues. CDR1 LNHDA and CDR2 SQIVND come from the germline V gene (reference sequence). Between the trimmed V and J ends, which lost 8 bases and 2 bases, there was a span of 11 bases. In nucleotides, the CDR3 is TGTGCCAGTGGACCAACCTTCACAGATACGCAGTATTTT. Protein sequence: CASGPTFTDTQYF.

This clone came up a few times. The rearrangement uses TRBV14 and TRBJ1-1; no definite D call. The CDR3 contains 12 residues. CDR1 and CDR2 from the germline V gene are SGHDN and FVKESK. Trimming cost V 4 bases and J 4 bases, with 7 bases left between them. CDR3 region: CASSRPSTEAFF. CDR3 coding DNA: TGTGCCAGCAGCCGGCCTTCCACTGAAGCTTTCTTT.

The chain is built from TRBV7-2 and TRBJ2-7; unclear D gene. The CDR3 length is 14 residues. Germline V gene data show CDR1 as SGHTA and CDR2 as FQGNSA. V was cut by 0 bases and J by 3 bases, with 9 bases left in between. The CDR3 DNA is TGTGCCAGCAGCTTAGCCGCCAGAAACTACGAGCAGTACTTC. Translated, it gives CASSLAARNYEQYF.

V is TRBV7-2 and J is TRBJ2-5, with 7 nucleotides matching TRBD2. This CDR3 contains 15 residues. Germline V gene data show CDR1 as SGHTA and CDR2 as FQGNSA. V was pared by 5 bases and J by 7 bases, with 13 bases of the junction left unmatched. In nucleotides, the CDR3 is TGTGCCAGCAGCCCCGGACTAGGAGATGGGGTGACCCAGTACTTC. Translation gives CASSPGLGDGVTQYF. Full variable domain (missing parts from reference TRBV7-2 and TRBJ2-5): GAGVSQSPSNKVTEKGKDVELRCDPISGHTALYWYRQSLGQGLEFLIYFQGNSAPDKSGLPSDRFSAERTGGSVSTLTIQRTQQEDSAVYLCASSPGLGDGVTQYFGPGTRLLVL.